These 19 T cell receptor beta chains were all obtained from the same sample, sequenced in a study of blood T cells in healthy people across ages. With a J-beta primer mix and a sample-barcoded 5' primer, a second PCR ran roughly 7 to 11 cycles. TCRdb re-called the 5' RACE reads through MiXCR, storing one row per CDR3 protein. Of more than 650,000 distinct CDR3 sequences detected, about 53% appear once; the ten largest clones hold 41%. Sequenced material: blood. The receptors were gathered from a man older than 75 in good health.

This chain joins TRBV3-1 and TRBJ2-5; perhaps TRBD1 as D (5 bases). The tail of the sequence fits TRBJ2-7 better, so the J call may be wrong. Germline assignment: CDR1 LGHDT and CDR2 YNNKEL (reference sequence). The CDR3 length is 12 residues. The CDR3 nucleotides are TGTGCCAGCGGCGACAGACTCGGCGAGCAGTACTTC. It translates to CASGDRLGEQYF.

V is TRBV6-2 or TRBV6-3 and J is TRBJ1-2; 11 positions agree with TRBD1. Germline CDR1 MNHEY, CDR2 SVGEGT. V dropped 10 bases and J dropped 0; count of bases not matched to a gene: 7. The CDR3 is 15 amino acids. The CDR3 protein is CATRTGGEPNYGYTF. In nucleotides, the CDR3 is TGTGCCACCAGGACAGGGGGCGAACCTAACTATGGCTACACCTTC.

This clonotype was found a few times. The CDR3 region is CASTSSGRNTGELFF. The CDR3 nucleotides read TGTGCCAGCACCTCTAGCGGGAGGAACACCGGGGAGCTGTTTTTT. The chain couples TRBV7-2 to TRBJ2-2; TRBD2 aligns across 10 bases. Per the germline V gene, CDR1 is SGHTA and CDR2 is FQGNSA. The CDR3 spans 15 residues. Germline trimming cut 7 bases from V and 1 base from J; bases unmatched to any gene: 3.

The chain has TRBV10-3 and TRBJ1-6, with TRBD1 matching over 9 bases. The CDR3 contains 14 residues. The J segment lost 7 bases and the V segment lost 7 bases, leaving 5 bases of the junction unmatched. Germline loops: CDR1 ENHRY, CDR2 SYGVKD. This CDR3 reads CAINRQGGNSPLHF. In DNA, the CDR3 is TGTGCCATCAACCGACAGGGGGGCAATTCACCCCTCCACTTT.

This clonotype showed up just a few times. The chain couples TRBV7-2 to TRBJ2-1, with a tentative D call TRBD1 (6 bases). The J call may be in error: the DNA end matches TRBJ2-7 better. The CDR3 consists of 15 residues. Germline V CDR1 and CDR2: SGHTA, FQGNSA. CDR3: CASSLATGLYNEQYF. CDR3 in DNA: TGTGCCAGCAGCTTAGCAACAGGGTTGTACAATGAGCAGTACTTC.

This clonotype turned up a few times. The V and J genes are TRBV12-3 or TRBV12-4 and TRBJ1-2; TRBD1 agrees at 7 bases. Trimming at V came to 6 bases and at J to 3 bases, leaving 7 bases not matched to a gene. The CDR3 contains 14 residues. The CDR3 nucleotides read TGTGCCAGCAGACGGACAGGAATCGACTATGGCTACACCTTC. As protein: CASRRTGIDYGYTF.

This rearrangement joins TRBV29-1 to TRBJ2-3; D could derive from TRBD1 or TRBD2 (6 bases each). Trimming removed 6 bases at V and 2 bases at J, with 9 bases between. This CDR3 contains 12 residues. The germline gives CDR1 SQVTM, CDR2 ANQGSEA. The CDR3 sequence: CSVPGATDTQYF. The CDR3 coding sequence is TGCAGCGTGCCGGGGGCCACAGATACGCAGTATTTT.

J is TRBJ2-1 and V is TRBV27; the match to TRBD2 covers 7 bases. Trimming cost V 5 bases and J 3 bases; bases outside gene matches: 13. The germline V gene encodes CDR1 MNHEY and CDR2 SMNVEV (reference sequence). The CDR3 consists of 17 residues. The CDR3, as DNA: TGTGCCAGCAGTCTCTTCCCTCTAGCGGAGTACTACAATGAGCAGTTCTTC. This translates into CASSLFPLAEYYNEQFF.

Notes on this clonotype: Compared with germline, one end of the junction differs, possibly owing to a read error. V usage is TRBV12-3 or TRBV12-4 and J usage is TRBJ2-3; D not certain. The CDR3 runs 13 residues. CDR3 coding DNA: TGTGCCAGCAGTTTACAGTCCACAGATATGCAGTATTTT. It encodes CASSLQSTDMQYF.

The rearrangement joins TRBV12-3 or TRBV12-4 to TRBJ1-5; tentative D call: TRBD1 (6 bases). With 3 bases removed from V and 7 bases from J, the gap between germline ends came to 10 bases. The CDR3 runs 13 residues. The CDR3 DNA follows: TGTGCCAGCAGTTTGGGGGCTGACCAGCCCCAGCATTTT. It codes for CASSLGADQPQHF.

The rearrangement uses TRBV6-6 and TRBJ2-2, with D tentatively TRBD2 (7 bases). Germline CDR1 and CDR2: MNHNY and SVGAGI (reference sequence). V was trimmed by 10 bases and J by 5 bases, leaving 17 bases between them. The CDR3 spans 14 residues. DNA for the CDR3: TGTGCCACCCTACGAGAGGGGGGGACCGGGGAGCTGTTTTTT. Its translation is CATLREGGTGELFF.

The chain couples TRBV7-9 to TRBJ2-5; the match to TRBD2 covers 8 bases. J gave up 4 bases and V 5 bases, and 9 bases lay outside the gene matches. The CDR3 extends over 15 amino acids. Per the germline V gene, CDR1 is SEHNR and CDR2 is FQNEAQ (reference sequence). The chain's CDR3 is CASSLSAGGTETQYF. Written as DNA, the CDR3 is TGTGCCAGCAGCCTCTCGGCGGGAGGAACAGAGACCCAGTACTTC.

The chain has TRBV4-2 and TRBJ1-1; TRBD1 agrees at 7 bases. The CDR3 has 15 amino acids. Germline V gives CDR1 LGHNA, CDR2 YNFKEQ. Trimming cost V 2 bases and J 2 bases; bases outside gene matches: 5. The chain's CDR3 is CASSQSGTANTEAFF. CDR3 DNA: TGTGCCAGCAGCCAATCCGGGACAGCTAACACTGAAGCTTTCTTT.

The V gene is TRBV7-2, the J gene TRBJ2-7, with 10 bases that match TRBD2. Germline loops: CDR1 SGHTA, CDR2 FQGNSA. With V trimmed by 5 bases and J by 9 bases, 13 bases remained unmatched. The CDR3 extends over 15 amino acids. The CDR3 DNA reads as TGTGCCAGCAGCCCTAGCGGGAGAGCCATAGGGGGGCAGTACTTC. This gives the protein CASSPSGRAIGGQYF.

The chain employs TRBV10-3 and TRBJ1-2; 7 bases are shared with TRBD1. The CDR3 has 15 residues. The germline V gene encodes CDR1 ENHRY and CDR2 SYGVKD. With V trimmed by 4 bases and J by 4 bases, 9 bases remained unmatched. CDR3 bases: TGTGCCATCAGTGCGGCTACAGGGGTCCTCTATGGCTACACCTTC. The encoded protein is CAISAATGVLYGYTF.

The chain carries TRBV7-9 and TRBJ1-6; no definite D call. CDR3 length equals 13 residues. The V end was cut by 3 bases, the J end by 6 bases, with 6 bases between. The germline CDR1 and CDR2 sequences are SEHNR and FQNEAQ (reference sequence). The CDR3 spells CASSFGLNSPLHF. The CDR3 bases are TGTGCCAGCAGCTTTGGCCTTAATTCACCCCTCCACTTT. Variable domain in full (rest from reference TRBV7-9 and TRBJ1-6): DTGVSQNPRHKITKRGQNVTFRCDPISEHNRLYWYRQTLGQGPEFLTYFQNEAQLEKSRLLSDRFSAERPKGSFSTLEIQRTEQGDSAMYLCASSFGLNSPLHFGNGTRLTVT.

This clonotype was seen only a few times. This chain links TRBV3-1 with TRBJ2-5, with a weak D call TRBD2 (5 bases). CDR3 length equals 17 residues. The germline V gene encodes CDR1 LGHDT and CDR2 YNNKEL (reference sequence). V shed 1 base and J shed 4 bases, with 19 bases lying between them. This chain's CDR3 is CASSQGWSWEYGETQYF. The CDR3 nucleotides read TGTGCCAGCAGCCAAGGTTGGTCGTGGGAGTATGGAGAGACCCAGTACTTC.

Only a few counts were recorded for this clonotype. V and J are TRBV24-1 and TRBJ1-2; a weak D match, TRBD1 (5 bases). This CDR3 is built from 13 residues. The V and J ends lost 5 bases and 7 bases respectively, with 13 bases between them. CDR1 and CDR2 (germline): KGHDR, SFDVKD. The CDR3 spells CATSVRDGGGYTF. The DNA of the CDR3 is TGTGCCACCAGTGTCCGGGACGGCGGTGGCTACACCTTC.

V and J are TRBV20-1 and TRBJ2-7, with TRBD2 as a possible D gene (6 bases). V dropped 2 bases and J dropped 3 bases, with 11 bases sitting between them. The CDR3 loop spans 13 amino acids. Germline-derived CDR1 and CDR2 are DFQATT and SNEGSKA (reference sequence). CDR3 protein: CSARSGGLYEQYF. Written as DNA, the CDR3 is TGCAGTGCTAGATCCGGGGGACTCTACGAGCAGTACTTC.